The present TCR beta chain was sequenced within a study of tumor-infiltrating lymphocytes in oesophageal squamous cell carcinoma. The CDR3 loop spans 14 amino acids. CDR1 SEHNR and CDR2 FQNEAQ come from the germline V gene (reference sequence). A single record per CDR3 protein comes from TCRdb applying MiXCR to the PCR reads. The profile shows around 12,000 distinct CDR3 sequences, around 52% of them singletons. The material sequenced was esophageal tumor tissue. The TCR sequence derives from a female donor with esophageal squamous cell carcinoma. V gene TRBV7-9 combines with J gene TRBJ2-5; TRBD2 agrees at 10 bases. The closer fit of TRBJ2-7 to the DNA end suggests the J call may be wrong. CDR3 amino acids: CASSNSGRSYEQYF. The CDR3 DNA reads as TGTGCCAGCAGTAATAGCGGGAGGAGCTACGAGCAGTACTTC.